This TCR beta chain was retrieved from a study of T cell responses to AZD1222 COVID-19 vaccine. Findings and caveats of the study: Sampled repertoires all dated from after the peak T cell response. Donor demographics were predominantly white British with a female majority; clonal diversity may be underestimated.

This CDR3 has 13 residues. Germline V CDR1 and CDR2: SGHNT, YENEEA. V gave up 1 base and J gave up 8 bases, with 6 bases separating them. Details on this clone: Its specificity is unknown.

Profiled with immunoSEQ multiplex PCR; TCRdb holds only in-frame clones, not every one. The sample lists about 90,000 clones; approximately 88% were seen once. Second doses were pooled across both intervals (about 4 or about 12 weeks). The TCR was taken from an adult who received the AZD1222 COVID-19 vaccine. The rearrangement joins TRBV11-3 to TRBJ1-6, with no clear D. The material sequenced was peripheral blood, taken 28 days after the second AZD1222 dose. CDR3: CASSLGLYSPLHF. The CDR3 bases are TGTGCCAGCAGCTTAGGCCTCTATTCACCCCTCCACTTT.